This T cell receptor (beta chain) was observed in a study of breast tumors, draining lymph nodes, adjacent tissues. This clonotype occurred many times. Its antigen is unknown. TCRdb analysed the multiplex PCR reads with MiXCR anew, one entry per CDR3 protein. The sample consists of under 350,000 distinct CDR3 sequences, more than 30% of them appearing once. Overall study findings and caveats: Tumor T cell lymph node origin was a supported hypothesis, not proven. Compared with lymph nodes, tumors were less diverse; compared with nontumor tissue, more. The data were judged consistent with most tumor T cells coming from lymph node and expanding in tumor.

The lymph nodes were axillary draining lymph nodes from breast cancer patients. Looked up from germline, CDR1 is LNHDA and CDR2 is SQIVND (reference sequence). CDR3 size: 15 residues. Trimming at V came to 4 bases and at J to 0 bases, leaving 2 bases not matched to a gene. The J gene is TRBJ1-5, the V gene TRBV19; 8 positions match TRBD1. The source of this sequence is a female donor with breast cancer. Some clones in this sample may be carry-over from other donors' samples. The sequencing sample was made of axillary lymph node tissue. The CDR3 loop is CASSRTGFSNQPQHF. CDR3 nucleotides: TGTGCCAGTAGTAGGACAGGGTTTAGCAATCAGCCCCAGCATTTT.